The 16 T cell receptor beta chains presented below share a single source sample, sequenced in a study of blood T cell repertoires in COVID-19. Data came from immunoSEQ multiplex PCR; TCRdb stores just in-frame clones and leaves some out. The sample has approximately 150,000 clones, approximately 88% seen once. The sequenced sample was peripheral blood. Receptor source: a man aged 55 to 70 with acute or convalescent COVID-19.

This chain links TRBV7-9 with TRBJ1-1; D is unresolved. The CDR3 consists of 15 residues. The V gene's germline CDR1 is SEHNR and CDR2 FQNEAQ (reference sequence). The V end lost 1 base, the J end lost 3 bases, and 12 bases lay between the germline ends. The CDR3 sequence is CASSLEPGIDTEAFF. The CDR3 region has the DNA TGTGCCAGCAGCTTAGAACCCGGGATAGACACTGAAGCTTTCTTT.

The V and J genes are TRBV12-5 and TRBJ1-4; no reliable D call. Germline V gene sequence: CDR1 LGHNT, CDR2 FRNRAP. V lost 4 bases, J lost 0 bases, and 6 bases lay in between. There are 14 residues in the CDR3. Here the CDR3 reads CASGWGATNEKLFF. CDR3 DNA: TGTGCTAGTGGTTGGGGAGCAACTAATGAAAAACTGTTTTTT.

This chain uses TRBV5-1 with TRBJ1-1; weak D call: TRBD1 (6 bases). Trimming took off 2 bases at V and 0 bases at J, with 8 bases between the two ends. CDR1 is SGHRS and CDR2 is YFSETQ in the germline V gene. The length of the CDR3 is 14 residues. The CDR3 DNA reads TGCGCCAGCAGCTTAGGGGGTATGAACACTGAAGCTTTCTTT. Its translation: CASSLGGMNTEAFF.

This chain links TRBV28 with TRBJ2-7, with 8 bases identical to TRBD1. The CDR3 length is 14 residues. V shed 5 bases and J 2 bases; nucleotides not matched to a gene: 5. The germline V gene encodes CDR1 MDHEN and CDR2 SYDVKM. CDR3: CASSRTGMAYEQYF. CDR3 DNA: TGTGCCAGCAGTAGGACAGGGATGGCCTACGAGCAGTACTTC. The complete variable domain, with remaining parts taken from reference TRBV28 and TRBJ2-7, reads DVKVTQSSRYLVKRTGEKVFLECVQDMDHENMFWYRQDPGLGLRLIYFSYDVKMKEKGDIPEGYSVSREKKERFSLILESASTNQTSMYLCASSRTGMAYEQYFGPGTRLTVT.

The V and J genes are TRBV4-1 and TRBJ1-5; 8 bases are shared with TRBD1. Looked up from germline, CDR1 is MGHRA and CDR2 is YSYEKL. CDR3 length equals 13 residues. CDR3 bases: TGCGGTTCCTCGGGACAGGAGGGCCAGCCCCAGCATTTT. Amino acid sequence: CGSSGQEGQPQHF.

The V gene is TRBV24-1, the J gene TRBJ2-3; TRBD1 might be the D (7 bases). Trimming took 4 bases from V and 2 from J, leaving 12 bases between them. Germline loops: CDR1 KGHDR, CDR2 SFDVKD. There are 15 residues in the CDR3. This CDR3 reads CATSEGGQYTDTQYF. For the CDR3, the DNA is TGTGCCACCAGTGAGGGGGGACAGTACACAGATACGCAGTATTTT.

This chain joins TRBV11-2 and TRBJ2-7; D is possibly TRBD2 (5 bases). CDR3 length: 13 residues. V dropped 1 base and J dropped 5 bases, with 9 bases sitting between them. Looked up from germline, CDR1 is SGHAT and CDR2 is FQNNGV. Here the CDR3 reads CASSLGAGDEQYF. In DNA form, the CDR3 reads TGTGCCAGCAGCTTAGGGGCCGGGGACGAGCAGTACTTC.

Only one count was recorded for this clone. The V call is TRBV11-2, the J call TRBJ1-4; the D gene is possibly TRBD1 (6 bases). The CDR3 totals 14 residues. V was pared by 3 bases and J by 4 bases, with 9 bases between. Germline V gives CDR1 SGHAT, CDR2 FQNNGV. The CDR3, as DNA: TGTGCCAGCAGCTTGGACAGCGATAATGAAAAACTGTTTTTT. The encoded protein is CASSLDSDNEKLFF.

The chain links TRBV20-1 to TRBJ2-7, with TRBD2 as a possible D gene (5 bases). Looked up from germline, CDR1 is DFQATT and CDR2 is SNEGSKA (reference sequence). The germline V and J ends were trimmed by 3 bases and 0 bases, with 12 bases remaining between them. The length of the CDR3 is 14 residues. CDR3 protein: CSASPADFSYEQYF. The CDR3 DNA is TGCAGTGCTAGTCCAGCGGACTTCTCCTACGAGCAGTACTTC.

The chain is built from TRBV7-6 and TRBJ1-2, with TRBD1 matching 9 bases. Germline values: CDR1 SGHVS, CDR2 FNYEAQ. CDR3 length: 13 residues. Germline trimming cut 1 base from V and 8 bases from J; bases unmatched to any gene: 2. The CDR3 DNA reads TGTGCCAGCAGCTTAGGAACAGGGGGCGGCTACACCTTC. Protein sequence: CASSLGTGGGYTF.

Concerning this clone: One end of the junction varies from germline; a read error may be responsible. The rearrangement links TRBV6-1 to TRBJ1-6; D is perhaps TRBD1 (6 bases). CDR1 is MNHNS and CDR2 is SASEGT in the germline V gene. The CDR3 spans 16 residues. The CDR3 DNA sequence: TGTGCCAGCAGTGAACTTTGGACAGCGGCCGTTTCACCCCCCCACTTT. It encodes CASSELWTAAVSPPHF.

V usage is TRBV7-8 and J usage is TRBJ1-5, with D unresolved. The ends were cut back, 2 bases at V and 5 bases at J, with 7 bases in the middle. This CDR3 has 13 residues. The germline V gene has CDR1 SGHVS and CDR2 FQNEAQ. The CDR3 region has the DNA TGTGCCAGCAGCTTAACCGGGGATCAGCCCCAGCATTTT. It specifies CASSLTGDQPQHF.

CDR3 DNA: TGTGCCAGTAGGGGACTAGCGGGTATCAATGAGCAGTTCTTC. Residues: CASRGLAGINEQFF. The V call is TRBV19, the J call TRBJ2-1, with TRBD2 matching 12 bases. Per the germline V gene, CDR1 is LNHDA and CDR2 is SQIVND (reference sequence). The CDR3 runs 14 residues. V gave up 6 bases and J gave up 6 bases; unmatched junction bases: 3.

This clone was seen only once. The chain is built from TRBV5-4 and TRBJ1-2; D call uncertain. V lost 0 bases and J lost 5, with 5 bases in between. CDR3 length: 12 amino acids. Germline CDR1 is SGHNT and CDR2 is YYREEE (reference sequence). The CDR3 DNA reads TGTGCCAGCAGCTTGGACAGATATGGCTACACCTTC. Translated, it gives CASSLDRYGYTF.

V is TRBV6-5 and J is TRBJ1-1, with D perhaps matching TRBD1 (5 bases). Trimming took 5 bases from V and 4 from J, leaving 11 bases between them. This CDR3 spans 13 amino acids. Germline-derived CDR1 and CDR2 are MNHEY and SVGAGI. As DNA, the CDR3 is TGTGCCAGCAGTCAGGGAAGATCCACTGAAGCTTTCTTT. Protein product: CASSQGRSTEAFF.

This rearrangement joins TRBV2 to TRBJ1-1; D not resolved. The CDR3 is made up of 17 amino acids. With 7 bases removed from V and 1 base from J, the gap between germline ends came to 22 bases. CDR1 SNHLY and CDR2 FYNNEI come from the germline V gene. CDR3 sequence reads: CASTPRSPAAANTEAFF. In nucleotides, the CDR3 is TGTGCCAGCACCCCACGGTCTCCGGCGGCGGCGAACACTGAAGCTTTCTTT.